What follows are 21 T cell receptor beta chains derived from one specimen sequenced in a study of blood T cell repertoires in COVID-19. The repertoire was sequenced with immunoSEQ multiplex PCR; TCRdb's copy has only in-frame clones and lacks some. The sample shows a few hundred thousand clones, 80% to 90% of them seen only once. The sequenced sample was PBMCs or T cells enriched from blood (not recorded which). The receptor set was obtained from a woman between 50 and 59 years old who had recovered from COVID-19.

The CDR3 region is CASKRLAITETQYF. DNA of the CDR3: TGCGCCAGCAAAAGGCTAGCGATCACAGAGACCCAGTACTTC. This chain joins TRBV10-2 and TRBJ2-5; perhaps TRBD2 as D (6 bases). Germline loops: CDR1 WSHSY, CDR2 SAAADI. V shed 7 bases and J shed 4 bases, with 16 bases lying between them. The CDR3 runs to 14 residues.

This clone has a handful of counts. In DNA form, the CDR3 reads TGCAGCGTTGAAGGCTGGGGATCCCAGACAGCGAACACTGAAGCTTTCTTT. Amino acids: CSVEGWGSQTANTEAFF. The gene calls are TRBV29-1 and TRBJ1-1; tentatively, D is TRBD1 (5 bases). Germline assignment: CDR1 SQVTM and CDR2 ANQGSEA. The CDR3 contains 17 residues. V was pared by 1 base and J by 1 base, with 19 bases between.

V and J are TRBV28 and TRBJ1-1; 8 nucleotides align to TRBD1. Germline CDR1 reads MDHEN; CDR2 reads SYDVKM. The trim removed 5 bases at V and 10 bases at J, leaving 12 bases unmatched. This CDR3 contains 14 residues. CDR3 protein: CASSLRTGSEGAFF. CDR3 bases: TGTGCCAGCAGTCTCCGGACAGGGAGCGAGGGAGCTTTCTTT.

This clone has just a few counts. The chain is built from TRBV28 and TRBJ1-1; D ambiguous. CDR1 is MDHEN, CDR2 SYDVKM, per germline. Trimming cost V 4 bases and J 1 base, with 10 bases left between them. This CDR3 is 14 amino acids long. The CDR3 DNA is TGTGCCAGCAGTTCCATCTCAGGGAACACTGAAGCTTTCTTT. Protein sequence: CASSSISGNTEAFF.

The rearrangement links TRBV28 to TRBJ1-5; the D is unclear. Trimming shortened V by 1 base and J by 2 bases, and 6 bases separated the two germline ends. In germline, CDR1 is MDHEN, CDR2 SYDVKM. This CDR3 has 14 residues. This CDR3 reads CASSLFAGNQPQHF. The CDR3 DNA follows: TGTGCCAGCAGTTTATTCGCGGGCAATCAGCCCCAGCATTTT. The variable domain in full, completed from reference TRBV28 and TRBJ1-5, reads DVKVTQSSRYLVKRTGEKVFLECVQDMDHENMFWYRQDPGLGLRLIYFSYDVKMKEKGDIPEGYSVSREKKERFSLILESASTNQTSMYLCASSLFAGNQPQHFGDGTRLSIL.

This clone was counted a single time. The V gene is TRBV5-6, the J gene TRBJ2-7; perhaps TRBD1 as D (6 bases). V was cut by 4 bases and J by 6 bases, with 11 bases left in between. The germline V gene encodes CDR1 SGHDT and CDR2 YYEEEE. The CDR3 sequence is 12 residues long. This CDR3 reads CASSPQGSEQYF. The CDR3, as DNA: TGTGCCAGCAGCCCACAGGGATCCGAGCAGTACTTC. Looking up the rest from reference TRBV5-6 and TRBJ2-7 gives the full variable domain: DAGVTQSPTHLIKTRGQQVTLRCSPKSGHDTVSWYQQALGQGPQFIFQYYEEEERQRGNFPDRFSGHQFPNYSSELNVNALLLGDSALYLCASSPQGSEQYFGPGTRLTVT.

This sequence joins TRBV9 and TRBJ2-5, with 9 bases fitting TRBD1. Per the germline V gene, CDR1 is SGDLS and CDR2 is YYNGEE. This CDR3 is 17 amino acids long. J lost 4 bases, V lost 0 bases, and 10 bases had no gene match. CDR3 loop: CASSVAGGQGWPETQYF. For the CDR3, the DNA is TGTGCCAGCAGCGTAGCTGGTGGACAGGGGTGGCCAGAGACCCAGTACTTC.

This clone was seen a few times. The chain is built from TRBV7-2 and TRBJ2-3; possibly TRBD2 for D (5 bases). The V and J ends lost 11 bases and 5 bases respectively, with 23 bases between them. Germline-derived CDR1 and CDR2 are SGHTA and FQGNSA. The CDR3 is made up of 15 amino acids. The CDR3 sequence is CAHPAGLGRRDTQYF. In DNA form, the CDR3 reads TGTGCCCATCCCGCGGGTCTCGGTCGTAGAGATACGCAGTATTTT.

The rearrangement uses TRBV2 and TRBJ1-5; D not resolved. The length of the CDR3 is 13 residues. V lost 6 bases, J lost 9 bases, and 15 bases lay in between. From germline, CDR1 is SNHLY and CDR2 FYNNEI. CDR3 residues: CASSPDTQRPQHF. The CDR3 nucleotides read TGTGCCAGCAGCCCCGACACGCAACGGCCCCAGCATTTT.

The V gene is TRBV28, the J gene TRBJ2-5; TRBD1 aligns across 7 bases. CDR1 is MDHEN and CDR2 is SYDVKM in the germline V gene. The CDR3 has 13 residues. J gave up 2 bases and V 5 bases, and 2 bases lay outside the gene matches. Here the CDR3 reads CASSGQVQETQYF. The CDR3 region has the DNA TGTGCCAGCAGTGGACAGGTACAAGAGACCCAGTACTTC.

This chain links TRBV7-9 with TRBJ2-1, with TRBD2 identical over 7 bases. V trimming: 5 bases; J trimming: 4 bases; junction bases outside the gene matches: 11. The CDR3 length is 16 residues. Germline CDR1 SEHNR, CDR2 FQNEAQ (reference sequence). The CDR3: CASSTPPSGFYNEQFF. The CDR3 nucleotides read TGTGCCAGCAGCACCCCCCCTAGCGGATTTTACAATGAGCAGTTCTTC.

The chain couples TRBV28 to TRBJ1-6, with 9 positions matching TRBD1. The germline V gene has CDR1 MDHEN and CDR2 SYDVKM. The CDR3 loop spans 15 amino acids. After removal of 5 bases from V and 4 bases from J, the junction contained 3 bases not matched to a gene. The CDR3 DNA reads as TGTGCCAGCAGTCCCGGGACAGGGTATAATTCACCCCTCCACTTT. This codes for CASSPGTGYNSPLHF. The whole variable domain, filled in from reference TRBV28 and TRBJ1-6, reads DVKVTQSSRYLVKRTGEKVFLECVQDMDHENMFWYRQDPGLGLRLIYFSYDVKMKEKGDIPEGYSVSREKKERFSLILESASTNQTSMYLCASSPGTGYNSPLHFGNGTRLTVT.

The chain recombines TRBV7-8 with TRBJ1-5; 10 bases align to TRBD1. Germline V gives CDR1 SGHVS, CDR2 FQNEAQ. V shed 6 bases and J 5 bases; nucleotides not matched to a gene: 13. The CDR3 sequence is 17 residues long. This CDR3 is CASSSPRPGQGHQPQHF. CDR3 in DNA: TGTGCCAGCAGTTCCCCCCGACCGGGACAGGGGCATCAGCCCCAGCATTTT.

For this clone: The junction departs from the called germline gene at one end, perhaps through a read error. The V call is TRBV3-1 (or the pseudogene TRBV3-2), the J call TRBJ2-5; 12 bases align to TRBD1. This CDR3 is built from 15 residues. Germline assignment: CDR1 LGHDT and CDR2 YNNKEL (reference sequence). The CDR3 protein is CASRRRDRGPEIQYF. The CDR3 nucleotides are TGTGCCAGCAGACGTAGGGACAGGGGGCCGGAGATCCAGTACTTC.

The V call is TRBV9, the J call TRBJ2-5; tentatively, D is TRBD2 (5 bases). CDR3 length: 15 amino acids. Germline lookup yields CDR1 SGDLS and CDR2 YYNGEE. The V and J ends lost 4 bases and 5 bases respectively, with 18 bases between them. CDR3 nucleotides: TGTGCCAGCAGCCCAGACTCGGGGTCGTGGGAGACCCAGTACTTC. Amino acid sequence: CASSPDSGSWETQYF.

In this sample, this clone turned up a few times. This rearrangement joins TRBV9 to TRBJ2-2, with a possible D match to TRBD1 (6 bases). V lost 0 bases and J 7 bases, leaving 10 bases between the germline ends. Germline V gene data show CDR1 as SGDLS and CDR2 as YYNGEE. The CDR3 is 14 residues long. The CDR3 DNA follows: TGTGCCAGCAGCGTAGCCAGGGGCGACGGGGAGCTGTTTTTT. This codes for CASSVARGDGELFF.

This chain uses TRBV15 with TRBJ2-1, with TRBD1 identical over 8 bases. The V segment lost 4 bases and the J segment 5 bases; nucleotides outside the gene matches: 7. The length of the CDR3 is 15 residues. Per the germline V gene, CDR1 is LNHNV and CDR2 is YYDKDF (reference sequence). The CDR3 region is CATSTNRGVDNEQFF. The CDR3 DNA follows: TGTGCCACCAGCACTAACAGGGGGGTGGACAATGAGCAGTTCTTC.

Only one count was recorded for this clone. DNA for the CDR3: TGTGCCAGTAGTATCCGACAGGGAAACTATGGCTACACCTTC. Encoded protein: CASSIRQGNYGYTF. V usage is TRBV19 and J usage is TRBJ1-2, with TRBD1 matching over 7 bases. The CDR3 runs 14 residues. Germline CDR1 LNHDA, CDR2 SQIVND (reference sequence). V lost 3 bases and J lost 2; bases outside the gene matches: 3. Full variable domain (rest looked up from reference TRBV19 and TRBJ1-2): DGGITQSPKYLFRKEGQNVTLSCEQNLNHDAMYWYRQDPGQGLRLIYYSQIVNDFQKGDIAEGYSVSREKKESFPLTVTSAQKNPTAFYLCASSIRQGNYGYTFGSGTRLTVV.

The chain employs TRBV3-1 (or the pseudogene TRBV3-2) and TRBJ1-6; D is perhaps TRBD1 (6 bases). Trimming pared 5 bases from V and 0 bases from J, leaving 11 bases between. The V gene's germline CDR1 is LGHDT and CDR2 YNNKEL (reference sequence). CDR3 length: 16 residues. The CDR3 DNA follows: TGTGCCAGCAGCACAGGGTCAAGCTCCTATAATTCACCCCTCCACTTT. Translation gives CASSTGSSSYNSPLHF.

The chain links TRBV6-5 to TRBJ2-7; 9 nucleotides align to TRBD1. Losses at the gene ends were 10 bases for V and 1 base for J; bases not matched to a gene: 11. CDR3 length equals 15 residues. Germline V gene data show CDR1 as MNHEY and CDR2 as SVGAGI. CDR3 in DNA: TGTGCCATGAGGGACCGGGACAGGGCTTCCTACGAGCAGTACTTC. It codes for CAMRDRDRASYEQYF.

This chain joins TRBV2 and TRBJ2-5; D is unresolved. Trimming pared 0 bases from V and 1 base from J, leaving 6 bases between. The CDR3 sequence is 14 residues long. Per germline, CDR1 SNHLY and CDR2 FYNNEI. CDR3 amino acids: CASSEAPSQETQYF. The CDR3 DNA sequence: TGTGCCAGCAGTGAAGCGCCCAGCCAAGAGACCCAGTACTTC.